This entry lists 29 T cell receptor beta chains sequenced from one sample in a study of blood T cell repertoires in COVID-19. Sequencing was performed with immunoSEQ multiplex PCR; in TCRdb, only in-frame clones are kept and a portion is missing. This table holds over 200,000 clones, around 83% found once. Sequencing input: peripheral blood. These receptors all come from a middle-aged man with active or convalescent COVID-19.

The rearrangement links TRBV6-2 or TRBV6-3 to TRBJ1-2, with D tentatively TRBD1 (6 bases). V was cut by 4 bases and J by 8 bases, with 11 bases left in between. The CDR3 spans 12 residues. Germline CDR1 and CDR2: MNHEY and SVGEGT. CDR3 in DNA: TGTGCCAGCAGTTTAACAGGGACCGGCTACACCTTC. It codes for CASSLTGTGYTF.

This sequence joins TRBV7-8 and TRBJ1-2; D ambiguous. V was trimmed by 5 bases and J by 5 bases, leaving 9 bases between them. Per germline, CDR1 SGHVS and CDR2 FQNEAQ. The CDR3 is made up of 12 amino acids. In DNA form, the CDR3 reads TGTGCCAGCAGCCCCACGGGGTATGGCTACACCTTC. Translated, it gives CASSPTGYGYTF.

The table lists this clone with a count of one. The chain employs TRBV27 and TRBJ1-2, with a possible D match to TRBD1 (6 bases). The germline V gene encodes CDR1 MNHEY and CDR2 SMNVEV (reference sequence). This CDR3 is 16 amino acids long. The V end lost 3 bases, the J end lost 2 bases, and 16 bases lay between the germline ends. Here the CDR3 reads CASSFQGQGVNYGYTF. The CDR3 DNA is TGTGCCAGCAGTTTTCAGGGGCAGGGCGTCAACTATGGCTACACCTTC.

The chain's CDR3 is CAISRTGTNEQYF. Written as DNA, the CDR3 is TGTGCCATCAGCCGGACAGGGACAAACGAGCAGTACTTC. The chain joins TRBV10-3 to TRBJ2-7, with 8 bases aligning to TRBD1. Germline V lookup: CDR1 ENHRY, CDR2 SYGVKD. The CDR3 is made up of 13 amino acids. With 6 bases clipped from V and 5 bases from J, the junction kept 6 bases outside the gene matches.

This clone was seen more than once but under ten times. This chain uses TRBV5-1 with TRBJ1-4, with D possibly TRBD1 on 6 matching bases. V was trimmed by 2 bases and J by 8 bases, leaving 13 bases between them. The CDR3 length is 14 residues. Looked up from germline, CDR1 is SGHRS and CDR2 is YFSETQ. The CDR3 loop is CASSFGDRPEKLFF. DNA for the CDR3: TGCGCCAGCAGCTTTGGTGACAGGCCCGAAAAACTGTTTTTT.

The chain employs TRBV14 and TRBJ2-1; TRBD2 matches at 7 bases. V dropped 4 bases and J dropped 5; count of bases not matched to a gene: 14. Germline CDR1 SGHDN, CDR2 FVKESK. The CDR3 is made up of 17 amino acids. CDR3 protein: CASSPLAGDGLDNEQFF. Here the CDR3 DNA reads TGTGCCAGCAGCCCTCTGGCGGGAGATGGCCTAGACAATGAGCAGTTCTTC.

This clone was observed a handful of times. V is TRBV7-2 and J is TRBJ1-4; maybe TRBD1 (6 bases). Germline CDR1 is SGHTA and CDR2 is FQGNSA. The CDR3 has 19 residues. V was clipped by 1 base and J by 0 bases, with 18 bases between them. CDR3 sequence: CASSLEGGPGDATNEKLFF. DNA of the CDR3: TGTGCCAGCAGCTTAGAGGGGGGGCCGGGCGACGCAACTAATGAAAAACTGTTTTTT.

The chain has TRBV11-3 and TRBJ2-3, with D uncertain. Germline CDR1 and CDR2: SGHNT and YENEEA. V lost 2 bases and J 1 base, leaving 10 bases between the germline ends. The CDR3 consists of 15 residues. CDR3 protein: CASSLTPVGTDTQYF. In DNA form, the CDR3 reads TGTGCCAGCAGCTTAACCCCGGTGGGCACAGATACGCAGTATTTT.

The CDR3 DNA reads TGTGCCAGCAGCTCCCTTGACACCCGGTATGGCTACACCTTC. It yields the protein CASSSLDTRYGYTF. The rearrangement uses TRBV7-2 and TRBJ1-2, with D unclear. Germline loops: CDR1 SGHTA, CDR2 FQGNSA. V was cut by 4 bases and J by 5 bases, with 14 bases left in between. CDR3 length equals 14 residues. Together with reference TRBV7-2 and TRBJ1-2, the CDR3 gives the full variable domain: GAGVSQSPSNKVTEKGKDVELRCDPISGHTALYWYRQSLGQGLEFLIYFQGNSAPDKSGLPSDRFSAERTGGSVSTLTIQRTQQEDSAVYLCASSSLDTRYGYTFGSGTRLTVV.

This clone was observed a single time. The chain joins TRBV7-3 to TRBJ1-6; D is ambiguous. Deletions cut 5 bases from V and 5 bases from J, with 10 bases between. Germline assignment: CDR1 SGHTA and CDR2 FQGTGA. This CDR3 comprises 14 residues. CDR3 region: CASSQNRNNSPLHF. CDR3 nucleotide sequence: TGTGCCAGCAGCCAAAATAGAAATAATTCACCCCTCCACTTT.

The rearrangement links TRBV6-2 or TRBV6-3 to TRBJ1-6, with 9 bases fitting TRBD1. J lost 8 bases, V lost 1 base, and 3 bases had no gene match. CDR1 and CDR2 (germline): MNHEY, SVGEGT. There are 15 residues in the CDR3. The DNA for the CDR3 is TGTGCCAGCAGTTACTACAGGGGGCAGTATTCACCCCTCCACTTT. Amino acids: CASSYYRGQYSPLHF.

V gene TRBV6-2 or TRBV6-3 combines with J gene TRBJ1-1; 7 nucleotides match TRBD1. CDR3 length: 14 residues. Trimming at V came to 4 bases and at J to 0 bases, leaving 2 bases not matched to a gene. From germline, CDR1 is MNHEY and CDR2 SVGEGT. The CDR3: CASSSTGMNTEAFF. The CDR3 DNA follows: TGTGCCAGCAGTTCGACAGGGATGAACACTGAAGCTTTCTTT.

This rearrangement joins TRBV7-9 to TRBJ1-2; 9 positions agree with TRBD1. This CDR3 has 18 residues. V shed 5 bases and J 5 bases; nucleotides not matched to a gene: 18. Germline-derived CDR1 and CDR2 are SEHNR and FQNEAQ (reference sequence). This CDR3 reads CASSLRDYRDRVWYGYTF. The CDR3 DNA sequence: TGTGCCAGCAGCCTTCGAGATTACCGGGACAGGGTTTGGTATGGCTACACCTTC.

The V gene is TRBV19, the J gene TRBJ1-1, with 8 bases fitting TRBD1. CDR1 LNHDA and CDR2 SQIVND come from the germline V gene (reference sequence). The CDR3 is 10 residues long. V lost 8 bases to trimming and J lost 12 bases; unmatched junction nucleotides: 5. The CDR3 sequence: CASGDRGTFF. The CDR3 DNA reads as TGTGCCAGTGGAGACAGGGGTACTTTCTTT.

The chain couples TRBV11-2 to TRBJ2-1; D may be TRBD2 (6 bases). The germline V and J ends were trimmed by 5 bases and 2 bases, with 22 bases remaining between them. Germline-derived CDR1 and CDR2 are SGHAT and FQNNGV. The CDR3 totals 18 residues. Here the CDR3 reads CASSSSSGLAFTYNEQFF. The DNA of the CDR3 is TGTGCCAGCAGCAGTAGTTCGGGACTTGCATTCACCTACAATGAGCAGTTCTTC.

This clone was recorded a few times. This chain joins TRBV25-1 and TRBJ2-1, with 10 nucleotides matching TRBD2. V lost 4 bases and J lost 8; bases outside the gene matches: 8. From germline, CDR1 is MGHDK and CDR2 SYGVNS. The CDR3 runs to 15 residues. DNA for the CDR3: TGTGCCAGCAGTGGTAGCGGGAGGATTAGGGATGAGCAGTTCTTC. Protein sequence: CASSGSGRIRDEQFF.

Notes on this clone: Other DNA sequences in this sample translate to the same CDR3. The V gene is TRBV12-3 or TRBV12-4, the J gene TRBJ1-1; D unresolved. Trimming stripped 3 bases from V and 3 bases from J, with 8 bases between. The CDR3 is 13 amino acids. The CDR3 reads CASSLRGDTEAFF. The CDR3 nucleotides read TGTGCCAGCAGTTTGAGAGGAGACACTGAAGCTTTCTTT.

The chain carries TRBV19 and TRBJ2-7, with D possibly matching TRBD2 (5 bases). V lost 4 bases to trimming and J lost 0 bases, with 10 bases between them. In germline, CDR1 is LNHDA, CDR2 SQIVND (reference sequence). The CDR3 extends over 14 amino acids. The CDR3 here is CASSKDFLSYEQYF. CDR3 sequence (DNA): TGTGCCAGTAGTAAGGACTTCCTCTCCTACGAGCAGTACTTC. Drawing the rest from reference TRBV19 and TRBJ2-7, the complete variable domain is DGGITQSPKYLFRKEGQNVTLSCEQNLNHDAMYWYRQDPGQGLRLIYYSQIVNDFQKGDIAEGYSVSREKKESFPLTVTSAQKNPTAFYLCASSKDFLSYEQYFGPGTRLTVT.

The rearrangement uses TRBV12-3 or TRBV12-4 and TRBJ1-1; 7 nucleotides line up with TRBD1. The CDR3 totals 12 residues. Unmatched junction bases numbered 2, after V lost 3 bases and J lost 7 bases. The CDR3 reads CASSLGQFEAFF. CDR3 nucleotide sequence: TGTGCCAGCAGTTTGGGACAGTTTGAAGCTTTCTTT.

Only one count was recorded for this clone. This chain uses TRBV19 with TRBJ1-6; D gene unclear. The CDR3 contains 14 residues. Trimming shortened V by 5 bases and J by 3 bases, and 8 bases separated the two germline ends. Germline V CDR1 and CDR2: LNHDA, SQIVND (reference sequence). DNA for the CDR3: TGTGCCAGTAGTGTAACAGACTATAATTCACCCCTCCACTTT. It translates to CASSVTDYNSPLHF.

Concerning this clone: The sample has other DNA sequences that encode this CDR3 too. V and J are TRBV7-9 and TRBJ1-1, with D maybe TRBD1 (5 bases). The germline CDR1 and CDR2 sequences are SEHNR and FQNEAQ (reference sequence). This CDR3 has 12 amino acids. The ends were cut back, 5 bases at V and 4 bases at J, with 8 bases in the middle. CDR3 amino acids: CASSPQGTEAFF. The CDR3 DNA reads TGTGCCAGCAGCCCCCAGGGCACTGAAGCTTTCTTT.

This chain connects TRBV19 to TRBJ1-2, with TRBD1 identical over 10 bases. The trim removed 5 bases at V and 4 bases at J, leaving 4 bases unmatched. The V gene's germline CDR1 is LNHDA and CDR2 SQIVND (reference sequence). This CDR3 contains 14 residues. CDR3 nucleotide sequence: TGTGCCAGTAGTCAGACAGGGGGCGCCTATGGCTACACCTTC. It is translated as CASSQTGGAYGYTF.

This clone has more than one count but fewer than ten. This sequence joins TRBV19 and TRBJ1-5; 8 nucleotides align to TRBD1. CDR1 is LNHDA and CDR2 is SQIVND in the germline V gene (reference sequence). Trimming took 6 bases from V and 5 from J; bases not matched to a gene: 6. The CDR3 has 14 amino acids. The CDR3 coding sequence is TGTGCCAGTAGATTACAGGGGGGAGATCAGCCCCAGCATTTT. It is translated as CASRLQGGDQPQHF.

This chain links TRBV28 with TRBJ1-1; a weak D match, TRBD1 (6 bases). CDR3 length equals 15 residues. The germline V and J ends were trimmed by 6 bases and 1 base, with 15 bases remaining between them. Germline values: CDR1 MDHEN, CDR2 SYDVKM. The CDR3 loop is CASSPNDRRNTEAFF. The CDR3, as DNA: TGTGCCAGCAGCCCTAATGACAGGAGGAACACTGAAGCTTTCTTT.

Written as DNA, the CDR3 is TGTGCCAGCAGCCAAGCCGGGACAGGTATCAATGAGCAGTTCTTC. It translates to CASSQAGTGINEQFF. The chain links TRBV3-1 (or the pseudogene TRBV3-2) to TRBJ2-1, with TRBD1 identical over 8 bases. The germline V gene has CDR1 LGHDT and CDR2 YNNKEL (reference sequence). The CDR3 has 15 amino acids. V was pared by 1 base and J by 6 bases, with 5 bases of the junction left unmatched.

The V and J genes are TRBV24-1 and TRBJ2-3; no definite D call. Looked up from germline, CDR1 is KGHDR and CDR2 is SFDVKD. The germline V and J ends were trimmed by 1 base and 0 bases, with 4 bases remaining between them. The CDR3 is made up of 14 amino acids. CDR3 DNA sequence: TGTGCCACCAGTGATTTCGGTAGCACAGATACGCAGTATTTT. Its protein product is CATSDFGSTDTQYF.

This rearrangement joins TRBV18 to TRBJ2-5; 8 bases match TRBD1. V trimming: 3 bases; J trimming: 4 bases; junction bases outside the gene matches: 4. The CDR3 length is 14 residues. Germline V gives CDR1 KGHSH, CDR2 LQKENI. This chain's CDR3 is CASSPQDRAETQYF. CDR3 DNA: TGTGCCAGCTCACCCCAGGACAGGGCAGAGACCCAGTACTTC.

Concerning this clone: An end of the junction differs from the germline gene, which may be a read error. The chain joins TRBV7-7 to TRBJ2-7; 8 nucleotides line up with TRBD1. Germline values: CDR1 SSHAT, CDR2 FNYEAQ (reference sequence). This CDR3 has 14 amino acids. In DNA, the CDR3 is TGTGCTAGCAGCTTGGACAGGGATTCCTACGAGCAGTACTTC. Its protein product is CASSLDRDSYEQYF.

This chain links TRBV30 with TRBJ1-1, with D hard to call. The CDR3 length is 10 residues. Between the trimmed V and J ends, which lost 3 bases and 11 bases, there was a span of 10 bases. Per germline, CDR1 GTSNPN and CDR2 SVGIG (reference sequence). This CDR3 reads CAWRESRAFF. The CDR3 nucleotides are TGTGCCTGGAGGGAGTCTCGGGCTTTCTTT.